The rows below give T cell receptor beta chains drawn from one sample of a study of PD-1 blockade in classical Hodgkin lymphoma. The method was immunoSEQ multiplex PCR; TCRdb's version includes in-frame clones alone and lacks a portion of them. The table records tens of thousands of clones, around 80% of them present only once. The sample here was peripheral blood mononuclear cells (PBMCs), taken before the fourth cycle of nivolumab. The source of these receptors is a human donor with classical Hodgkin lymphoma. CDR3s include the opening cysteine and the closing phenylalanine or tryptophan. Fields, in order: V gene, CDR3 protein.

>TRBV7-9
CASSPPVAGGDEQFF
>TRBV5-4
CASSTRTGSKKLYEQYF
>TRBV5-4
CASSARGAEAFF
>TRBV18
CASSPRGAEANYGYTF
>TRBV6-6
CASSYSRDGAHTF
>TRBV27
CASSLGHSYEQYF
>TRBV5-1
CASSSPAGGTDTQYF
>TRBV4-2
CASSQGFYEKLFF
>TRBV18
CASSPRRDRDYNEQFF
>TRBV18
CASSPRRFYRVEGNQPQHF
>TRBV5-4
CASSRTGSPDTQYF
>TRBV28
CASSQGGAEYEQYF
>TRBV4-2
CASSPAPGDTQYF
>TRBV18
CASSPPRQGTRANEKLFF
>TRBV6-5
CASSYGQLGSGNTIYF
>TRBV28
CASRTEQGYVRELFF
>TRBV13
CASSLEGSSGNTIYF
>TRBV5-6
CASSFGSSGGHRVDTQYF
>TRBV5-8
CASSLYTGSSYEQYF
>TRBV11-2
CASSLSPHATNEKLFF
>TRBV18
CASSLGQGPTDTQYF
>TRBV7-9
CASTPAFAQMNTEAFF
>TRBV2
CASRWDREGQPQHF
>TRBV7-2
CASSMNYEQYF
>TRBV5-6
CASSLGAASSYNEQFF
>TRBV7-2
CASSLTQFAGTEAFF
>TRBV9
CASRGFSGNTIYF
>TRBV9
CASSVTSGRATGELFF
>TRBV6-1
CASRDTILRYEQYF
>TRBV5-1
CASSFDRGETQYF
>TRBV6-5
CASRSPGESQYF
>TRBV5-1
CASSPGLAGGTDTQYF
>TRBV5-1
CASSPYGNTGELFF
>TRBV2
CASGRDTEAFF
>TRBV9
CASSVGSSGNTIYF
>TRBV6-5
CASSRRSYNEQFF
>TRBV4-1
CASRQSMQPHQPQHF
>TRBV7-3
CASSPTGGSTEAFF
>TRBV19
CASSIQGDSYEQYF
>TRBV28
CASSGNSDEQYF
>TRBV6-6
CASSYSGGGTGELFF
>TRBV4-2
CASSQGETGEVVAYEQYF
>TRBV4-2
CASSPAGRGTDTQYF
>TRBV28
CASTRSGRATDTQYF
>TRBV6-6
CASSYRGQGWPGELFF
>TRBV7-9
CASSLGLAGAYNEQFF
>TRBV19
CASNYRDTEAFF
>TRBV7-9
CASRAPWAGGYEQYF
>TRBV7-2
CASSLAIAGGETQYF